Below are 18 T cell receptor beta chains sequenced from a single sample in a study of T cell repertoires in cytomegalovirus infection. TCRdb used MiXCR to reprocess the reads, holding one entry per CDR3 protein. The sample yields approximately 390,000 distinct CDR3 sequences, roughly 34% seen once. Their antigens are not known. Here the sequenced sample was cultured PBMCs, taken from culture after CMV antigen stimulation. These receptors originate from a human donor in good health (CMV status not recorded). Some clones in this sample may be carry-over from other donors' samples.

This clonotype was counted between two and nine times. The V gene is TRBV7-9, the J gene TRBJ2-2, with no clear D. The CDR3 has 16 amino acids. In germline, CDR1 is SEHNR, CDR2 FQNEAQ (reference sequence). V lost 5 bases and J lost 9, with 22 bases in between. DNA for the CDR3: TGTGCCAGCAGCCCTTCCGGATCCGGATTTTCGTGGGAGCTGTTTTTT. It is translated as CASSPSGSGFSWELFF. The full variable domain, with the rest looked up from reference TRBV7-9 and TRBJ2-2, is DTGVSQNPRHKITKRGQNVTFRCDPISEHNRLYWYRQTLGQGPEFLTYFQNEAQLEKSRLLSDRFSAERPKGSFSTLEIQRTEQGDSAMYLCASSPSGSGFSWELFFGEGSRLTVL.

The CDR3 protein is CASSQEWVLTGIYEQYV. CDR3 DNA sequence: TGCGCCAGCAGCCAAGAATGGGTTCTTACGGGGATCTACGAGCAGTACGTC. The chain joins TRBV4-1 to TRBJ2-7; maybe TRBD2 (5 bases). Germline loops: CDR1 MGHRA, CDR2 YSYEKL. The V end was cut by 0 bases, the J end by 3 bases, with 18 bases between. The CDR3 spans 17 residues.

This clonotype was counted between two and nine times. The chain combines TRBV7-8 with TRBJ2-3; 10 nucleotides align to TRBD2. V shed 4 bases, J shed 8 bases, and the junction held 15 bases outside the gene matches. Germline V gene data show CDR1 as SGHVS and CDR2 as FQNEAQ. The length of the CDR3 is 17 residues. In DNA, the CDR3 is TGTGCCAGCAGCTCATTTCCTAGCGGGAGTTCAGGCGGTACGCAGTATTTT. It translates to CASSSFPSGSSGGTQYF.

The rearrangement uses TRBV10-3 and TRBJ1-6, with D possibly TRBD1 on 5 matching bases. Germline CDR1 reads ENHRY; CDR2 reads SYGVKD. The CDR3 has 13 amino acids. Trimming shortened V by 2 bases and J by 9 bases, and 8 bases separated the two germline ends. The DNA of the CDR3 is TGTGCCATCAGTGAGGGGACTGGTTCACCCCTCCACTTT. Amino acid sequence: CAISEGTGSPLHF.

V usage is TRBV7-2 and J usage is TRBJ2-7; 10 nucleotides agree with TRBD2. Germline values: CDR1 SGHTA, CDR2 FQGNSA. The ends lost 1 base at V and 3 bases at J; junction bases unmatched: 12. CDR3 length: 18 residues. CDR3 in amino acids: CASSLVSGRASGSYEQYF. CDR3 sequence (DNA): TGTGCCAGCAGCTTAGTCTCCGGGCGAGCTAGCGGGAGCTACGAGCAGTACTTC.

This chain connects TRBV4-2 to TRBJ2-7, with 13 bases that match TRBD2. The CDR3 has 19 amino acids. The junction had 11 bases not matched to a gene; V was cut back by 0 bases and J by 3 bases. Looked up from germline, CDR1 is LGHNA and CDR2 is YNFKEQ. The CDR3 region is CASSQDRGQWTSGSYEQYF. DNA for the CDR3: TGTGCCAGCAGCCAAGATCGTGGACAGTGGACTAGCGGGAGCTACGAGCAGTACTTC.

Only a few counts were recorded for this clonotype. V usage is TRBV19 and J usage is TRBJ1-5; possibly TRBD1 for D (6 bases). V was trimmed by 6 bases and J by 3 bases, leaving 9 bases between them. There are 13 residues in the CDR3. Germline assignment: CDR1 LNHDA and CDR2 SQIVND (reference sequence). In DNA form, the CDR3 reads TGTGCCAGTAGAGGGGGATACAATCAGCCCCAGCATTTT. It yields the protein CASRGGYNQPQHF.

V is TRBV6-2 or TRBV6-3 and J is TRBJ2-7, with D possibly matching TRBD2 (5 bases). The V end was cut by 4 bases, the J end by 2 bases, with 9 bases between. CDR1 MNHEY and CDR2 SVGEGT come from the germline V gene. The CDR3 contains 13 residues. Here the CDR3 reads CASSSDGAYEQYV. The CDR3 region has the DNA TGTGCCAGCAGTTCCGACGGGGCCTACGAGCAGTACGTC.

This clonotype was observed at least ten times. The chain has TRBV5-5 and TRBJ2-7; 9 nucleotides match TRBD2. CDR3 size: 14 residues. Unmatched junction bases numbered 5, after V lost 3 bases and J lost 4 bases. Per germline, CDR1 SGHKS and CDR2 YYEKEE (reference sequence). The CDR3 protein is CASSSGTSRYEQYV. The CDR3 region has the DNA TGTGCCAGCAGCTCCGGGACTAGCAGGTACGAGCAGTACGTC.

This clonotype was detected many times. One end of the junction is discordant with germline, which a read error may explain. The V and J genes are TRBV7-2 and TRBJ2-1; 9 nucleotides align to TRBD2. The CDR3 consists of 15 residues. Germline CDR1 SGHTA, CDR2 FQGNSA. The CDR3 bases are TGTGCCAGCACCCGTAGCGGGAGCTCCCACAATGAGCAGTTCTTC. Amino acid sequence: CASTRSGSSHNEQFF.

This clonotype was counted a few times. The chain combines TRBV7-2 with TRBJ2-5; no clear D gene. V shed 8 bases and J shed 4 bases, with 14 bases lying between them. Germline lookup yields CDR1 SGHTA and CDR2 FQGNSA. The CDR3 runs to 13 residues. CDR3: CASSGRFSETQYF. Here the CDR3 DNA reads TGTGCCAGCTCTGGGCGGTTCTCAGAGACCCAGTACTTC.

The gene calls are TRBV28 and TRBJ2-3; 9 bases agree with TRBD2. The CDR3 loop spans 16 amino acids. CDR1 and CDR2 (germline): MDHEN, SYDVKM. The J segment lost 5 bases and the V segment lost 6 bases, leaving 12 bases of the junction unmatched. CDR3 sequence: CASRESTSGGVDTQYF. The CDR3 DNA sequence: TGTGCCAGCAGGGAGTCGACTAGCGGAGGGGTAGATACGCAGTATTTT.

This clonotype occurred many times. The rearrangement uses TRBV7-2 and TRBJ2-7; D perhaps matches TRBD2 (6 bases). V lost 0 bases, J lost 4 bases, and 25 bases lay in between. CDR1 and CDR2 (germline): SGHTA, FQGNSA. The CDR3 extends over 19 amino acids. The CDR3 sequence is CASSLATAWSESGVYEQYF. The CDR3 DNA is TGTGCCAGCAGCTTAGCCACAGCATGGAGCGAATCGGGGGTTTACGAGCAGTACTTC.

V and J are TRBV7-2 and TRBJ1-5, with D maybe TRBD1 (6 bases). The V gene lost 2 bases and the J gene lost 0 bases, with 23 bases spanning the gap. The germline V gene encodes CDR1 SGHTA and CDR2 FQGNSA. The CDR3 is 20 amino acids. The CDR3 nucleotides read TGTGCCAGCAGCTTAAGGGGGTCGGAGGGGTACGCTTATAGCAATCAGCCCCAGCATTTT. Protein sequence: CASSLRGSEGYAYSNQPQHF. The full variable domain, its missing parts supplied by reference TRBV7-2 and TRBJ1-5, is GAGVSQSPSNKVTEKGKDVELRCDPISGHTALYWYRQSLGQGLEFLIYFQGNSAPDKSGLPSDRFSAERTGGSVSTLTIQRTQQEDSAVYLCASSLRGSEGYAYSNQPQHFGDGTRLSIL.

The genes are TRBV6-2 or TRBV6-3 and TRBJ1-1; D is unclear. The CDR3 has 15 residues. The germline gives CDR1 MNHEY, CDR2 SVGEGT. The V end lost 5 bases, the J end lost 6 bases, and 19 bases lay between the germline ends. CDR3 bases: TGTGCCAGCAGTGACCTACCAGGTGTTGTATCTGAAGCTTTCTTT. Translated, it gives CASSDLPGVVSEAFF.

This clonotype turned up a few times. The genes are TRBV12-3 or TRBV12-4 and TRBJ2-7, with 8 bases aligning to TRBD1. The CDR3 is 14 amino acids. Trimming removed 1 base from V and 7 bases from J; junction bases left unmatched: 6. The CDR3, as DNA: TGTGCCAGCAGTTTAGACCAGGGGGCGCGGGAGCAGTACTTC. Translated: CASSLDQGAREQYF.

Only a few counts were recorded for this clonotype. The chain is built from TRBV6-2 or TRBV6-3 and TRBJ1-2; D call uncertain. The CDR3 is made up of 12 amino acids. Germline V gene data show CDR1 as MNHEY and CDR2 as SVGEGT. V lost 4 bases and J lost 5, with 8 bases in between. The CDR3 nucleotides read TGTGCCAGCAGTTCCCAGTCTTATGGCTACACCTTC. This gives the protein CASSSQSYGYTF.

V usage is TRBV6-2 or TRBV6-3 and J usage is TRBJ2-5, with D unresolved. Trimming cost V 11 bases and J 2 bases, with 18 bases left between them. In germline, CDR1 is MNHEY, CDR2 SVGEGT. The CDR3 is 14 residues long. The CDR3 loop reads CAVSRTDEQETQYF. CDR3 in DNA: TGTGCCGTGTCACGGACGGACGAACAAGAGACCCAGTACTTC.